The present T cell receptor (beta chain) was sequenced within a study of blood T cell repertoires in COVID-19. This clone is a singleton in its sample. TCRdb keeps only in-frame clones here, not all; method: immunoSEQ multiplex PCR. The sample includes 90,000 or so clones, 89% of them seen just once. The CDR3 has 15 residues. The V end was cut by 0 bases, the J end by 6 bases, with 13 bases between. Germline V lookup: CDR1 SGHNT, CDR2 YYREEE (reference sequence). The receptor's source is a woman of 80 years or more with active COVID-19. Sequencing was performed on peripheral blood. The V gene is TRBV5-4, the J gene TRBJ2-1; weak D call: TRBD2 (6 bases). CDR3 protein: CASSLDTGASNEQFF. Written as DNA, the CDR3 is TGTGCCAGCAGCTTGGATACGGGAGCGAGCAATGAGCAGTTCTTC.